The source of this T cell receptor beta chain is a study of blood T cell repertoires in COVID-19. Across the whole study: Both acute and convalescent COVID-19 samples were obtained from the United States, Italy and Spain.

Original analysis: Amplification of reference gene primers was used by the study to estimate nucleated cell counts. Some clones are missing from TCRdb's copy, which holds only in-frame ones; the method was immunoSEQ multiplex PCR. V, J and clone size are those of that table, while D and trimming were read from the DNA. The data contain hundreds of thousands of clones, about 88% of them singletons. This CDR3 is 13 amino acids long. J lost 3 bases, V lost 4 bases, and 4 bases had no gene match. Germline assignment: CDR1 SGHRS and CDR2 YFSETQ. This receptor was taken from a man aged 40-49 years with acute or convalescent COVID-19. The specimen sequenced was peripheral blood. The chain joins TRBV5-1 to TRBJ2-7; 7 positions agree with TRBD1. For the CDR3, the DNA is TGCGCCAGCAGCAGGGACAGCGACTACGAGCAGTACTTC. This codes for CASSRDSDYEQYF.